The clone carrying this T cell receptor beta chain was seen a few times. No antigen is known for it. This record comes from a study of cytomegalovirus exposure and HLA in healthy donors. The PCR used 60 Vbeta and 13 Jbeta primers. Repertoires were generated with immunoSEQ multiplex PCR, while TCRdb's copy carries only in-frame clones and drops some. The sample carries some 170,000 clones, 65% to 80% recorded once. General observations from the study: In a later analysis, at a false discovery rate of 0.05, 15,000 to 20,000 TCR beta sequences matched HLA alleles. TCR beta V- and J-gene trimming was later associated with a missense DCLRE1C variant. As was reported, the HLA-A and HLA-B alleles of most subjects were accurately predicted from TCR beta sequences.

Per the germline V gene, CDR1 is MNHEY and CDR2 is SMNVEV (reference sequence). Trimming removed 4 bases from V and 1 base from J; junction bases left unmatched: 3. This CDR3 contains 14 residues. Sequencing used PBMCs. This clonotype originated in a man between 40 and 49 years old in good health and CMV-seronegative. The V gene is TRBV27, the J gene TRBJ2-7; 8 nucleotides match TRBD1. CDR3 DNA: TGTGCCAGCAGTTGGACAGGGCTATCCTACGAGCAGTACTTC. Residues: CASSWTGLSYEQYF.